This T cell receptor (beta chain) originates from a study of identical twins. This clonotype was counted only a few times. The target antigen is unknown. Template switching added a universal primer site, and cDNA bore unique molecular identifiers. In TCRdb, the 5' RACE reads were re-called with MiXCR into one record per CDR3 protein. Of hundreds of thousands of distinct CDR3 sequences listed, 5.5% to 7.5% are singletons. Findings and caveats of the study: Invariant MAIT and iNKT cells are populations that could partly confound zero-insertion analyses. Within beta out-of-frame sequences, the excess sharing observed between twins was weaker.

V shed 9 bases and J 5 bases; nucleotides not matched to a gene: 3. Looked up from germline, CDR1 is ENHRY and CDR2 is SYGVKD. The CDR3 is made up of 11 amino acids. This chain links TRBV10-3 with TRBJ1-2; TRBD1 agrees at 7 bases. Specimen: naive T cells sorted from blood. The source is a man aged 18 to 29 in good health. The CDR3 loop is CAIGTAYGYTF. The CDR3 DNA is TGTGCCATAGGGACAGCATATGGCTACACCTTC.